These 14 T cell receptor beta chains were sequenced from one sample in a study of regulatory T cells in long-lasting Graves disease (dated by TCRdb to the early 2020s). The library was obtained by multiplex PCR. Sequencing relied on an Illumina HiSeq 4000. CDR3 regions were amplified by Arm-PCR with iRepertoire HTBI primers to construct TCR beta libraries. The public reads were reprocessed in TCRdb via fastp at Q25 and MiXCR, keeping in-frame beta chains. Duplicate CDR3 protein sequences are folded into a single record with the most common DNA and genes. This sample holds more than 400,000 distinct CDR3 sequences; 16% were observed only once. Clones ranked in the top ten supply over 8.5% of the sample. This sample's time point label indicates: newly diagnosed GD, antithyroid drugs for less than 3 months. For both TCR sequencing and RNA sequencing, RNA was extracted from PBMCs in TRIzol. This sample was also put to use in a study of T cells in Graves' hyperthyroidism and ophthalmopathy.

Specimen: peripheral blood mononuclear cells (PBMCs), collected at new diagnosis, from a patient treated with antithyroid drugs. The receptors were gathered from a woman aged 25 to 45 with Graves disease. Donor details come from another sample of the same person, matched by shared clones.

This clonotype occurred once. The chain uses TRBV7-9 and TRBJ1-5; weak D call: TRBD1 (5 bases). This CDR3 comprises 16 residues. Germline V gene data show CDR1 as SEHNR and CDR2 as FQNEAQ (reference sequence). The V end was cut by 2 bases, the J end by 0 bases, with 11 bases between. CDR3 sequence: CASSLWDGCSNQPQHF. DNA of the CDR3: TGTGCCAGCAGCTTATGGGACGGATGTAGCAATCAGCCCCAGCATTTT.

As concerns this clonotype: A read error may explain this, as a much larger clone is one base away. The rearrangement links TRBV28 to TRBJ1-3; D gene unclear. Germline V gene lookup returns CDR1 MDHEN and CDR2 SYDVKM. Between the trimmed V and J ends, which lost 7 bases and 4 bases, there was a span of 17 bases. The CDR3 is made up of 15 amino acids. CDR3: CASNPFKGIGNTIYF. The CDR3 DNA is TGTGCCAGCAATCCCTTCAAAGGGATCGGAAACACCATATATTTT.

The chain couples TRBV12-3 or TRBV12-4 to TRBJ2-1; 13 bases fit TRBD2. The CDR3 covers 14 residues. V lost 7 bases to trimming and J lost 6 bases; unmatched junction nucleotides: 3. Here the CDR3 DNA reads TGTGCCAGCAAAGGGACTAGCGGGACCAATGAGCAGTTCTTC. The encoded protein is CASKGTSGTNEQFF.

This clonotype was counted ten times or more. This rearrangement joins TRBV14 to TRBJ2-3; D unresolved. CDR1 is SGHDN and CDR2 is FVKESK in the germline V gene. The CDR3 is made up of 17 amino acids. Trimming stripped 0 bases from V and 5 bases from J, with 18 bases between. The CDR3 region has the DNA TGTGCCAGCAGCCAAGATCGGTTGGGGAAAAGGAGAGATACGCAGTATTTT. Translation: CASSQDRLGKRRDTQYF.

Concerning this clonotype itself: A junction end diverges from the germline sequence, so it may reflect a read error. The chain carries TRBV6-1 and TRBJ2-5; TRBD1 aligns across 9 bases. This CDR3 contains 13 residues. Germline CDR1 and CDR2: MNHNS and SASEGT. The CDR3 DNA reads TGTGCCAGCAGTAACAGGGGGCAAGAGGCCCAGTACTTC. Protein sequence: CASSNRGQEAQYF.

In this sample, this clonotype turned up many times. The chain combines TRBV7-9 with TRBJ2-5, with TRBD2 matching 10 bases. CDR1 and CDR2 (germline): SEHNR, FQNEAQ (reference sequence). The CDR3 spans 15 residues. V trimming: 3 bases; J trimming: 5 bases; junction bases outside the gene matches: 6. The DNA of the CDR3 is TGTGCCAGCAGCTTTGATAGCGGGAGGTTTGAGACCCAGTACTTC. Its translation is CASSFDSGRFETQYF.

At least ten counts were recorded for this clonotype. J is TRBJ2-3 and V is TRBV10-3; D is ambiguous. The CDR3 extends over 17 amino acids. The V and J ends lost 0 bases and 1 base respectively, with 14 bases between them. The germline V gene encodes CDR1 ENHRY and CDR2 SYGVKD. The CDR3 region has the DNA TGTGCCATCAGTGAGTCGTCAAGGACCGGAGGCACAGATACGCAGTATTTT. Protein product: CAISESSRTGGTDTQYF.

The rearrangement links TRBV9 to TRBJ2-1; D possibly corresponds to TRBD1 (5 bases). This CDR3 is built from 15 residues. V was clipped by 4 bases and J by 1 base, with 12 bases between them. The germline CDR1 and CDR2 sequences are SGDLS and YYNGEE. In nucleotides, the CDR3 is TGTGCCAGCAGCCAAAGGGGCCAGTCCTACAATGAGCAGTTCTTC. As protein: CASSQRGQSYNEQFF.

This clonotype was counted many times. This chain links TRBV19 with TRBJ1-5, with a weak D call TRBD1 (6 bases). Trimming took 3 bases from V and 7 from J, leaving 19 bases between them. This CDR3 comprises 16 residues. Germline V gene data show CDR1 as LNHDA and CDR2 as SQIVND (reference sequence). The CDR3 region has the DNA TGTGCCAGTAGTATGGGAACAGGGATGGGAAGACAGCCCCAGCATTTT. Translated, it gives CASSMGTGMGRQPQHF.

The V call is TRBV5-4, the J call TRBJ1-4, with 9 bases lining up with TRBD1. Germline trimming cut 3 bases from V and 6 bases from J; bases unmatched to any gene: 12. This CDR3 has 17 amino acids. CDR1 is SGHNT, CDR2 YYREEE, per germline (reference sequence). The DNA for the CDR3 is TGTGCCAGCAGCTCCAAGTTCGGCGGGGACAGGGATGAAAAACTGTTTTTT. Translating gives CASSSKFGGDRDEKLFF.

A note on this clonotype: No conserved phenylalanine or tryptophan is present at the end of the CDR3, so a read error is the likely explanation. The V gene is TRBV19, the J gene TRBJ1-1; D gene unclear. The germline V and J ends were trimmed by 6 bases and 10 bases, with 15 bases remaining between them. Germline values: CDR1 LNHDA, CDR2 SQIVND (reference sequence). The CDR3 runs to 12 residues. The CDR3 reads CASSPNARGAFL. The CDR3, as DNA: TGTGCCAGTAGCCCAAATGCGCGGGGAGCTTTCCTT.

In this sample, this clonotype turned up many times. This CDR3 is CASSSSIPGGRDQPQHF. DNA of the CDR3: TGCGCCAGCAGCTCATCTATTCCGGGTGGTAGGGATCAGCCCCAGCATTTT. The V gene is TRBV4-1, the J gene TRBJ1-5, with D uncertain. Trimming left V 5 bases short and J 5 bases short, with 22 bases between. The CDR3 spans 17 residues. Germline loops: CDR1 MGHRA, CDR2 YSYEKL.

This clonotype was recorded only once. This chain joins TRBV28 and TRBJ2-1, with 9 bases identical to TRBD1. From germline, CDR1 is MDHEN and CDR2 SYDVKM. V was pared by 5 bases and J by 10 bases, with 15 bases of the junction left unmatched. The CDR3 spans 16 residues. The CDR3 DNA sequence: TGTGCCAGCAGTCGAGCCGGGACAGGGAAAAGCTCGGAGCAGTTCTTC. As protein: CASSRAGTGKSSEQFF. Variable domain in full (rest from reference TRBV28 and TRBJ2-1): DVKVTQSSRYLVKRTGEKVFLECVQDMDHENMFWYRQDPGLGLRLIYFSYDVKMKEKGDIPEGYSVSREKKERFSLILESASTNQTSMYLCASSRAGTGKSSEQFFGPGTRLTVL.

This clonotype was counted ten times or more. V usage is TRBV18 and J usage is TRBJ2-1; D may correspond to TRBD1 or TRBD2 (6 bases each). V lost 3 bases, J lost 12 bases, and 12 bases lay in between. Germline CDR1 and CDR2: KGHSH and LQKENI. This CDR3 comprises 12 residues. The CDR3 region has the DNA TGTGCCAGCTCACCGGACGGAGGGGGGCAGTTCTTC. It is translated as CASSPDGGGQFF.